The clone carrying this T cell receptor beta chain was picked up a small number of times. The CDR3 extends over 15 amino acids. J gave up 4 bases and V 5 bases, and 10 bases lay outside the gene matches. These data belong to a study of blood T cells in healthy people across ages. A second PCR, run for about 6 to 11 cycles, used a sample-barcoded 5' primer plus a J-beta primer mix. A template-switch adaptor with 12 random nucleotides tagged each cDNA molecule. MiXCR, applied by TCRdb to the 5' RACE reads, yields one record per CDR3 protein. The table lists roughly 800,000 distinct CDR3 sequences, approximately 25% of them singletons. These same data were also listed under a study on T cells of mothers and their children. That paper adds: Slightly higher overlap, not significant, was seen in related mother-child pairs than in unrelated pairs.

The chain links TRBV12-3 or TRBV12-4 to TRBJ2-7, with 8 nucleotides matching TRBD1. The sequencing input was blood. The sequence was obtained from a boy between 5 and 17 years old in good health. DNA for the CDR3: TGTGCCAGCAGTCCGTTCGGACAGGGTCTTTACGAGCAGTACTTC. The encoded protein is CASSPFGQGLYEQYF.